Each of the 11 T cell receptor beta chains below was sequenced from the same sample in a study of blood T cell repertoires in COVID-19. Profiling relied on immunoSEQ multiplex PCR, and the TCRdb table lists in-frame clones only, not all of them. Here the sample spans 250,000 to 300,000 clones, around 88% being singletons. Input material: peripheral blood. Every receptor here comes from a woman aged 25 to 39 who had recovered from COVID-19.

The chain carries TRBV2 and TRBJ2-7; a weak D match, TRBD1 (6 bases). The CDR3 is made up of 14 amino acids. The germline V and J ends were trimmed by 5 bases and 1 base, with 12 bases remaining between them. Germline CDR1 is SNHLY and CDR2 is FYNNEI. CDR3 DNA sequence: TGTGCCAGCAGTTCCGGGACAAGATCCTACGAGCAGTACTTC. Protein: CASSSGTRSYEQYF. Combining the CDR3 with reference TRBV2 and TRBJ2-7 gives the whole variable domain EPEVTQTPSHQVTQMGQEVILRCVPISNHLYFYWYRQILGQKVEFLVSFYNNEISEKSEIFDDQFSVERPDGSNFTLKIRSTKLEDSAMYFCASSSGTRSYEQYFGPGTRLTVT.

The chain recombines TRBV7-9 with TRBJ1-2, with 10 bases fitting TRBD1. Trimming removed 8 bases from V and 5 bases from J; junction bases left unmatched: 8. The CDR3 extends over 14 amino acids. The germline gives CDR1 SEHNR, CDR2 FQNEAQ (reference sequence). The CDR3 nucleotides read TGTGCCAGCTTCGTAGGACAGGGGGATTATGGCTACACCTTC. It yields the protein CASFVGQGDYGYTF.

This chain connects TRBV7-8 to TRBJ2-7, with D possibly being TRBD1 (6 bases). Germline CDR1 reads SGHVS; CDR2 reads FQNEAQ. V gave up 5 bases and J gave up 5 bases, with 16 bases separating them. The CDR3 length is 14 residues. In DNA form, the CDR3 reads TGTGCCAGCAGCCCCTCCCGGGACATCCACGAGCAGTACTTC. It translates to CASSPSRDIHEQYF.

The chain couples TRBV29-1 to TRBJ2-3, with D maybe TRBD1 (5 bases). The CDR3 is made up of 14 amino acids. Trimming shortened V by 1 base and J by 4 bases, and 12 bases separated the two germline ends. Per germline, CDR1 SQVTM and CDR2 ANQGSEA. This CDR3 reads CSVEGQGGADTQYF. CDR3 DNA sequence: TGCAGCGTTGAAGGGCAGGGCGGCGCAGATACGCAGTATTTT.

The chain has TRBV5-1 and TRBJ2-1; TRBD1 is a possible D gene (5 bases). The V and J ends lost 2 bases and 9 bases respectively, with 18 bases between them. The CDR3 totals 15 residues. Germline values: CDR1 SGHRS, CDR2 YFSETQ. CDR3 in DNA: TGCGCCAGCAGCTTTGTGTGGGGCGAAGGGATTGAGCAGTTCTTC. Translation gives CASSFVWGEGIEQFF.

The rearrangement links TRBV2 to TRBJ2-2; 7 positions match TRBD1. The ends lost 2 bases at V and 7 bases at J; junction bases unmatched: 4. Germline V lookup: CDR1 SNHLY, CDR2 FYNNEI. The CDR3 sequence is 14 residues long. The chain's CDR3 is CASSEQGVIGELFF. CDR3 DNA sequence: TGTGCCAGCAGTGAACAGGGGGTCATCGGGGAGCTGTTTTTT.

This chain connects TRBV27 to TRBJ2-2; D possibly corresponds to TRBD2 (5 bases). CDR3 size: 16 residues. Trimming cost V 6 bases and J 4 bases, with 18 bases left between them. CDR1 is MNHEY and CDR2 is SMNVEV in the germline V gene (reference sequence). This CDR3 reads CASSHHLARGTGELFF. In DNA, the CDR3 is TGTGCCAGCAGCCATCACTTGGCCCGGGGCACCGGGGAGCTGTTTTTT.

The V call is TRBV28, the J call TRBJ2-1; TRBD2 aligns across 7 bases. This CDR3 has 15 residues. The germline CDR1 and CDR2 sequences are MDHEN and SYDVKM. Trimming removed 6 bases from V and 4 bases from J; junction bases left unmatched: 9. In DNA form, the CDR3 reads TGTGCCAGCAGCCAGAGCGGGGTGATGTACAATGAGCAGTTCTTC. As protein: CASSQSGVMYNEQFF.

This clone was detected once. The rearrangement joins TRBV24-1 to TRBJ1-5; a possible D gene is TRBD1 (5 bases). The germline gives CDR1 KGHDR, CDR2 SFDVKD. The CDR3 is made up of 14 amino acids. V was clipped by 9 bases and J by 3 bases, with 14 bases between them. CDR3 protein: CATGAPSDNQPQHF. CDR3 in DNA: TGTGCCACCGGGGCTCCGTCGGACAATCAGCCCCAGCATTTT.

The V gene is TRBV3-1 (or the pseudogene TRBV3-2), the J gene TRBJ2-6, with 7 bases fitting TRBD1. This CDR3 region has 19 residues. V dropped 1 base and J dropped 0; count of bases not matched to a gene: 9. Germline assignment: CDR1 LGHDT and CDR2 YNNKEL (reference sequence). The CDR3 DNA follows: TGTGCCAGCAGCCAAGTGCCGAGGACAGGTCTCTCTGGGGCCAACGTCCTGACTTTC. It yields the protein CASSQVPRTGLSGANVLTF.

There are many counts of this clone. The chain is built from TRBV19 and TRBJ2-3; 7 bases are a match to TRBD1. The CDR3 is 15 residues long. V was pared by 8 bases and J by 1 base, with 9 bases of the junction left unmatched. Germline V gene data show CDR1 as LNHDA and CDR2 as SQIVND (reference sequence). CDR3 DNA: TGTGCCAGTCGTAGGGGGCTTCGGGGCACAGATACGCAGTATTTT. Translating it yields CASRRGLRGTDTQYF.